This TCR beta chain was retrieved from a study of beta chain features in type 1 diabetes (dated by TCRdb to 2016 to 2018). Notes on the research overall: No differences in mean age, gender distribution, total cell number or subset yield were found between patients and healthy donors. Regulatory and stem cell-like memory subsets were obtained from only 8 patients and about eight healthy donors, while naive and central memory subsets were obtained from all 30 or so donors. A total of 90 million to 140 million sorted cells were examined across all samples, and RNA yield correlated strongly with the number of cells per subset. The study compared the TCRB repertoires of sorted circulating CD4+ T cell subsets in recently diagnosed type 1 diabetes patients with those in matched healthy donors.

All of the isolated RNA was reverse transcribed with the High Capacity cDNA Reverse Transcription Kit, so expressed TCRB transcripts were sequenced. Deep immunoSEQ sequencing was applied to naive, central memory and regulatory T cell samples, giving an average of roughly 3.5 million total reads per sample. Sorted cells were lysed in RLT buffer, and RNA was extracted using DNase-treated RNeasy Micro or Mini kits according to cell number. To prevent cross-contamination, each cell subset was processed individually, whereas patient and healthy donor samples were processed jointly. The immunoSEQ multiplex PCR was used to amplify TCRB sequences from cDNA, yielding 87-bp fragments that span the CDR3 region. Sequencing of the amplicons was done on the Illumina HiSeq platform. The study's processing was this. Synthetic template baselines were used to correct PCR bias computationally, reads within Hamming distance 2 were collapsed, and singletons that could not be merged were discarded. Reads were aligned to IMGT to assign V, D and J genes, CDR3 length, and insertions or deletions at six rearrangement sites. Clonotype counts were normalized to sorted cell number within each subset before computing true diversity and Gini coefficients with the tcR R package. The overlap coefficient, calculated on TCRB nucleotide sequences, was used to quantify repertoire sharing. Out-of-frame TCRB sequences from naive cells were analyzed to stand in for the pre-selection repertoire. TCRdb retrieved this table from immuneACCESS and kept in-frame rearrangements only. Not all clones are present; in checked studies, unresolved V genes account for under half, and no reason is known for the remainder. That table gives V, J and clone size, and the DNA gave D and trimming. Present in this sample are roughly 310,000 clones, approximately 11% of which were seen just once. 0.015% to 0.02% of the sample goes to the ten largest clones.

Overall study outcomes, separate from this receptor: The naive, central memory and regulatory TCRB repertoires appeared to resemble one another more closely among patients than among healthy donors. Shorter templates might be favored by PCR, yet because patient and control samples were amplified and corrected together, any such skew would affect both groups equally. A moderate but significant shortening of TCRB CDR3 length was observed in type 1 diabetes patients in all four CD4+ subsets. Fewer insertions and more nucleotide deletions at VDJ recombination sites were observed in patients with type 1 diabetes, implying thymic rearrangement abnormalities. HLA sub-analyses involved small numbers of individuals, so any influence of HLA type on TCRB rearrangement remained unresolved. Because cDNA was sequenced instead of genomic DNA, highly expressing activated cells could be over-represented, though the groups showed no difference in activation or CD3 levels.

On this clone: Which antigen it targets is not known. The sample holds no much larger clone one base away, and base qualities are not on file.

Each donor gave one peripheral blood draw, approximately 0.11 L on average, collected into heparinised tubes. Naive, central memory, regulatory and stem cell-like memory CD4+ T cells were sorted on a BD FACSAria II using a panel including CD45RO, CCR7, CD25, CD127, CD95 and CD27. A purity above 98% was achieved for all sorted populations. PBMCs were separated immediately by Lymphoprep density gradient centrifugation and were stained directly, without being cultured. So that batch effects would be minimized, each experiment stained and sorted samples in pairs, pairing one healthy donor with one patient. V trim: 5 bases; J trim: 3 bases; unmatched bases: 9. The cysteine opens and the phenylalanine closes a CDR3 of 16 amino acids. CDR3 DNA only is kept here, 48 bases in frame from base 1. The germline V gene gives CDR1 as SGHRS and CDR2 as YFSETQ.

The TCR originated in a woman aged 25 to 45 in good health. Sequenced sample: naive CD4+ T cells from blood. In light of the paper, this sample's cell subset or site label describes: true naive CD4+ T cells. Here the chain combines TRBV5-1 and TRBJ2-1, with 9 bases in between that match TRBD1. The CDR3 reads as follows: CASRGPGTGNYNEQFF. The DNA sequence is TGCGCCAGCAGGGGGCCCGGGACAGGGAACTACAATGAGCAGTTCTTC.